The 26 T cell receptor beta chains below were found in one sample sequenced in a study of blood T cell repertoires in COVID-19 (dated by TCRdb to about 2020). Library preparation was by the immunoSEQ multiplex PCR assay. TCRdb provides this immuneACCESS table in a form limited to in-frame rearrangements. Some clones are lacking; in checked studies, under half of them reflect an unresolved V gene, and why the rest are absent is not known. In this sample the table shows roughly 18,000 clones, 75% to 90% of which occur a single time. Together, the top ten hold about 13% of the sample. Input material: peripheral blood. Every receptor here comes from a man aged 55 to 69 with active COVID-19.

The chain couples TRBV7-2 to TRBJ2-3, with 8 bases matching TRBD1. Germline V CDR1 and CDR2: SGHTA, FQGNSA. The CDR3 length is 14 residues. The J segment lost 0 bases and the V segment lost 6 bases, leaving 2 bases of the junction unmatched. As DNA, the CDR3 is TGTGCCAGCAGTCGACAGGGGAGCACAGATACGCAGTATTTT. This gives the protein CASSRQGSTDTQYF.

The V and J genes are TRBV28 and TRBJ2-3, with D maybe TRBD1 (7 bases). Trimming took off 6 bases at V and 10 bases at J, with 17 bases between the two ends. The CDR3 is 13 residues long. CDR1 is MDHEN, CDR2 SYDVKM, per germline. The CDR3 DNA sequence: TGTGCCAGCAGACCAGGGGGGCTAACGGCGCAGTATTTT. This encodes CASRPGGLTAQYF.

This chain joins TRBV11-2 and TRBJ1-5, with D uncertain. CDR1 is SGHAT, CDR2 FQNNGV, per germline. This CDR3 is 14 amino acids long. Deletions cut 1 base from V and 2 bases from J, with 6 bases between. The CDR3 sequence: CASSLAGGNQPQHF. The CDR3, as DNA: TGTGCCAGCAGCTTAGCGGGTGGCAATCAGCCCCAGCATTTT. Filled out from reference TRBV11-2 and TRBJ1-5, the complete variable domain reads EAGVAQSPRYKIIEKRQSVAFWCNPISGHATLYWYQQILGQGPKLLIQFQNNGVVDDSQLPKDRFSAERLKGVDSTLKIQPAKLEDSAVYLCASSLAGGNQPQHFGDGTRLSIL.

V is TRBV6-5 and J is TRBJ1-2; 10 positions agree with TRBD1. Looked up from germline, CDR1 is MNHEY and CDR2 is SVGAGI. Trimming at V came to 6 bases and at J to 4 bases, leaving 8 bases not matched to a gene. This CDR3 contains 15 residues. Written as DNA, the CDR3 is TGTGCCAGCAGGGGAGACAGGGGGCGGTTCTATGGCTACACCTTC. Amino acids: CASRGDRGRFYGYTF.

The chain couples TRBV6-5 to TRBJ2-5, with TRBD2 matching 7 bases. The CDR3 sequence is 15 residues long. V lost 6 bases to trimming and J lost 3 bases; unmatched junction nucleotides: 10. Germline CDR1 reads MNHEY; CDR2 reads SVGAGI. This chain's CDR3 is CASRPLASGEETQYF. CDR3 nucleotides: TGTGCCAGCAGGCCTTTGGCTAGCGGCGAAGAGACCCAGTACTTC.

The V and J genes are TRBV7-9 and TRBJ2-2; 10 bases line up with TRBD2. V shed 8 bases and J 1 base; nucleotides not matched to a gene: 4. This CDR3 comprises 15 residues. The germline gives CDR1 SEHNR, CDR2 FQNEAQ (reference sequence). The CDR3 protein is CASGIAGGNTGELFF. The CDR3 DNA sequence: TGTGCCAGCGGCATAGCGGGAGGGAACACCGGGGAGCTGTTTTTT. The whole variable domain, remainder taken from reference TRBV7-9 and TRBJ2-2, is DTGVSQNPRHKITKRGQNVTFRCDPISEHNRLYWYRQTLGQGPEFLTYFQNEAQLEKSRLLSDRFSAERPKGSFSTLEIQRTEQGDSAMYLCASGIAGGNTGELFFGEGSRLTVL.

V and J are TRBV5-1 and TRBJ2-3; 10 bases agree with TRBD2. In germline, CDR1 is SGHRS, CDR2 YFSETQ. V lost 0 bases to trimming and J lost 2 bases; unmatched junction nucleotides: 15. The CDR3 totals 20 residues. The CDR3 DNA follows: TGCGCCAGCAGCTTGGGCCTGGTGCGGGCTAGCGGGGGCCTCACAGATACGCAGTATTTT. This encodes CASSLGLVRASGGLTDTQYF.

The table lists this clone with a count of one. This chain uses TRBV21-1 with TRBJ2-2; TRBD1, the D gene given by the table, was not confirmed from the DNA. TRBV21-1 corresponds to a pseudogene. There are 15 residues in the CDR3. The CDR3 nucleotides read TGTGCCAGCAGCCAAGGACAGGAAGATTCCGGGGAGCTGTTTTTT. Residues: CASSQGQEDSGELFF.

V is TRBV2 and J is TRBJ2-5; 12 bases line up with TRBD2. In germline, CDR1 is SNHLY, CDR2 FYNNEI. Losses at the gene ends were 6 bases for V and 2 bases for J; bases not matched to a gene: 7. The CDR3 has 16 residues. The CDR3 coding sequence is TGTGCCAGCAGCCCAGATCTAGCGGGGGGGCAAGAGACCCAGTACTTC. The encoded protein is CASSPDLAGGQETQYF.

The chain links TRBV2 to TRBJ1-4, with 8 nucleotides matching TRBD1. The CDR3 is made up of 16 amino acids. Looked up from germline, CDR1 is SNHLY and CDR2 is FYNNEI. V lost 2 bases, J lost 7 bases, and 9 bases stayed unmatched. CDR3 protein: CASSEPWTGLGEKLFF. In nucleotides, the CDR3 is TGTGCCAGCAGTGAACCCTGGACAGGGTTGGGTGAAAAACTGTTTTTT.

The V and J genes are TRBV3-1 (or the pseudogene TRBV3-2) and TRBJ2-6, with D possibly TRBD2 on 5 matching bases. The V end lost 1 base, the J end lost 4 bases, and 11 bases lay between the germline ends. The CDR3 runs 16 residues. CDR1 LGHDT and CDR2 YNNKEL come from the germline V gene (reference sequence). For the CDR3, the DNA is TGTGCCAGCAGCCAAGGGACTTCTGGGGGGGCCAACGTCCTGACTTTC. Translation gives CASSQGTSGGANVLTF.

This chain links TRBV6-5 with TRBJ2-7; 8 positions agree with TRBD1. CDR1 and CDR2 (germline): MNHEY, SVGAGI. The CDR3 has 14 residues. The ends lost 2 bases at V and 3 bases at J; junction bases unmatched: 3. CDR3 DNA: TGTGCCAGCAGTTACGGGACAGGCGACTACGAGCAGTACTTC. Its translation: CASSYGTGDYEQYF.

The chain carries TRBV5-1 and TRBJ1-1; 7 bases are a match to TRBD1. J lost 2 bases, V lost 2 bases, and 3 bases had no gene match. Per the germline V gene, CDR1 is SGHRS and CDR2 is YFSETQ. The CDR3 runs 14 residues. CDR3 sequence reads: CASSLNRGNTEAFF. The CDR3 DNA reads as TGCGCCAGCAGCTTAAACAGGGGAAACACTGAAGCTTTCTTT.

CDR3 coding DNA: TGTGCCACCAGTGATCAAGGACAGGGGGCGATTCCAGCCGGGGAGCTGTTTTTT. Protein product: CATSDQGQGAIPAGELFF. The V call is TRBV24-1, the J call TRBJ2-2; 11 positions match TRBD1. The germline CDR1 and CDR2 sequences are KGHDR and SFDVKD. The CDR3 runs to 18 residues. V was pared by 3 bases and J by 6 bases, with 11 bases of the junction left unmatched.

The chain carries TRBV19 and TRBJ1-5, with D tentatively TRBD1 (5 bases). Germline CDR1 reads LNHDA; CDR2 reads SQIVND (reference sequence). The CDR3 length is 16 residues. V dropped 6 bases and J dropped 0 bases, with 15 bases sitting between them. CDR3 residues: CASSHNGQGSNQPQHF. CDR3 nucleotides: TGTGCCAGTAGCCATAACGGGCAGGGTAGCAATCAGCCCCAGCATTTT.

V usage is TRBV4-3 and J usage is TRBJ2-7; possibly TRBD2 for D (5 bases). Germline lookup yields CDR1 LGHNA and CDR2 YSLEER. V lost 0 bases to trimming and J lost 6 bases, with 15 bases between them. The CDR3 is 15 residues long. The CDR3 loop reads CASSQDAGPLSEQYF. In nucleotides, the CDR3 is TGCGCCAGCAGCCAAGATGCGGGCCCCCTAAGCGAGCAGTACTTC.

This clone came up a few times. The genes are TRBV4-3 and TRBJ2-2; 9 positions agree with TRBD1. The CDR3 totals 15 residues. J gave up 1 base and V 4 bases, and 1 base lay outside the gene matches. Germline-derived CDR1 and CDR2 are LGHNA and YSLEER. The CDR3 sequence is CASSPDRGNTGELFF. The CDR3 DNA reads as TGCGCCAGCAGCCCGGACAGGGGGAACACCGGGGAGCTGTTTTTT.

The chain uses TRBV6-5 and TRBJ1-1; D is unclear. From germline, CDR1 is MNHEY and CDR2 SVGAGI. This CDR3 region has 12 residues. V lost 2 bases and J 4 bases, leaving 5 bases between the germline ends. This chain's CDR3 is CASSYGSTEAFF. For the CDR3, the DNA is TGTGCCAGCAGTTACGGGAGCACTGAAGCTTTCTTT.

The chain is built from TRBV6-1 and TRBJ2-7; 8 bases align to TRBD1. Trimming took 2 bases from V and 0 from J; bases not matched to a gene: 21. Germline lookup yields CDR1 MNHNS and CDR2 SASEGT. The CDR3 loop spans 21 amino acids. In nucleotides, the CDR3 is TGTGCCAGCAGTGAATCTCGACCGGGACAGGTACTAGTATCAAGCTCCTACGAGCAGTACTTC. It is translated as CASSESRPGQVLVSSSYEQYF.

This chain joins TRBV4-1 and TRBJ1-3; 8 bases are a match to TRBD1. Germline trimming cut 4 bases from V and 2 bases from J; bases unmatched to any gene: 7. Looked up from germline, CDR1 is MGHRA and CDR2 is YSYEKL. The CDR3 has 16 residues. In DNA form, the CDR3 reads TGCGCCAGCAGCCTCCGGACAGGGCCCCCTGGAAACACCATATATTTT. This encodes CASSLRTGPPGNTIYF.

This clone was seen just once. The J gene is TRBJ2-1, the V gene TRBV20-1; maybe TRBD2 (6 bases). The V and J ends lost 4 bases and 1 base respectively, with 11 bases between them. CDR1 DFQATT and CDR2 SNEGSKA come from the germline V gene (reference sequence). There are 14 residues in the CDR3. The CDR3 region is CSAIDGRSYNEQFF. The CDR3 DNA reads TGCAGTGCTATTGACGGGAGATCCTACAATGAGCAGTTCTTC.

V is TRBV19 and J is TRBJ2-1; TRBD2 is a possible D gene (5 bases). Trimming took 7 bases from V and 8 from J, leaving 18 bases between them. The CDR3 has 14 residues. Germline V gene lookup returns CDR1 LNHDA and CDR2 SQIVND (reference sequence). DNA for the CDR3: TGTGCCAGTACCATAGGCTCCGGAGCGGATGAGCAGTTCTTC. Residues: CASTIGSGADEQFF.

This chain links TRBV2 with TRBJ1-2; maybe TRBD1 (5 bases). CDR1 and CDR2 (germline): SNHLY, FYNNEI. The CDR3 contains 16 residues. Trimming took off 1 base at V and 4 bases at J, with 16 bases between the two ends. In DNA, the CDR3 is TGTGCCAGCAGTGAAGAGGAGGGCAGGGTGGCCTATGGCTACACCTTC. Translating it yields CASSEEEGRVAYGYTF.

V gene TRBV11-3 combines with J gene TRBJ1-5; the D gene is possibly TRBD1 (6 bases). V lost 5 bases, J lost 4 bases, and 9 bases lay in between. Germline values: CDR1 SGHNT, CDR2 YENEEA. This CDR3 spans 13 amino acids. The CDR3 sequence is CASSPGVNQPQHF. CDR3 coding DNA: TGTGCCAGCAGCCCAGGGGTTAATCAGCCCCAGCATTTT.

The gene calls are TRBV7-2 and TRBJ2-3; no clear D. The V end was cut by 3 bases, the J end by 2 bases, with 12 bases between. The CDR3 sequence is 15 residues long. Germline V lookup: CDR1 SGHTA, CDR2 FQGNSA. The CDR3 sequence: CASSFDLTNTDTQYF. For the CDR3, the DNA is TGTGCCAGCAGCTTTGACTTAACCAACACAGATACGCAGTATTTT.

The chain has TRBV6-6 and TRBJ2-5, with D perhaps matching TRBD1 (5 bases). Germline V CDR1 and CDR2: MNHNY, SVGAGI (reference sequence). The CDR3 has 15 residues. The ends were cut back, 1 base at V and 2 bases at J, with 11 bases in the middle. This chain's CDR3 is CASSYLRQKQETQYF. CDR3 nucleotides: TGTGCCAGCAGTTACTTACGACAGAAACAAGAGACCCAGTACTTC.